This paragraph reports one T cell receptor (beta chain). This entry is derived from a study of T cell responses to AZD1222 COVID-19 vaccine. The CDR3 is 15 amino acids. Germline CDR1 is MNHNS and CDR2 is SASEGT. V was trimmed by 1 base and J by 1 base, leaving 8 bases between them. Here immunoSEQ multiplex PCR was the method, and the copy in TCRdb shows in-frame clones only, minus some. This repertoire shows some 150,000 clones, about 90% found once; its top ten account for under 3.5%. This TCR derives from an adult in good health. The J gene is TRBJ1-5, the V gene TRBV6-1, with D tentatively TRBD1 (6 bases). Source: peripheral blood, taken on day 0 of AZD1222 vaccination. CDR3 amino acids: CASSEGQGSNQPQHF. DNA of the CDR3: TGTGCCAGCAGTGAAGGCCAGGGGAGCAATCAGCCCCAGCATTTT.